This T cell receptor beta chain derives from a study of beta chain features in type 1 diabetes (dated by TCRdb to the late 2010s). Concerning the study at large: Mean age, gender distribution, total cell number and subset yield did not differ between patients and healthy donors. A total of approximately 110,000,000 sorted cells were examined across all samples, and a strong correlation was observed between cell number per subset and RNA yield. The study compared the TCRB repertoires of sorted circulating CD4+ T cell subsets in recently diagnosed type 1 diabetes patients with those in matched healthy donors. Naive and central memory subsets were obtained from all 28 donors, but regulatory and stem cell-like memory subsets were isolated from only 8 patients and roughly eight healthy donors.

Points on this clone: Its antigen remains unidentified. No much larger clonotype is one base removed from it; base qualities were not supplied.

From each donor, a single peripheral blood sample of around 120 mL on average was drawn into heparinised tubes. A BD FACSAria II and a panel including CD45RO, CCR7, CD25, CD127, CD95 and CD27 were used to sort naive, central memory, regulatory and stem cell-like memory CD4+ T cells. Purity was above 95% for every sorted population. PBMCs were separated immediately by Lymphoprep density gradient centrifugation and were stained directly, without being cultured. So that batch effects would be minimized, each experiment stained and sorted samples in pairs, pairing one healthy donor with one patient. The CDR3 sequence holds 15 residues, the cysteine and phenylalanine included. Only the CDR3 portion is preserved as DNA: 45 bases, with reading frame beginning at the first base. The CDR1 and CDR2 encoded by the germline V gene are SGHRS and YFSETQ. V ends up 0 bases short and J 4 bases short, with an unmatched junction base count of 5.

The entire amount of isolated RNA was reverse transcribed using the High Capacity cDNA Reverse Transcription Kit, so the sequenced TCRB transcripts were expressed ones. Deep immunoSEQ sequencing was performed on naive, central memory and regulatory T cell samples, with an average of approximately 4 million total reads per sample. Sorted cells were lysed in RLT buffer, and RNA was extracted using DNase-treated RNeasy Micro or Mini kits according to cell number. To prevent cross-contamination, every cell subset was processed on its own, while patient and healthy donor samples were processed together. TCRB sequences were amplified from cDNA with the immunoSEQ multiplex PCR, producing 87-bp fragments spanning the CDR3 region. Amplicons were sequenced on the Illumina HiSeq platform. Turning to the authors' computational methods: PCR bias was corrected computationally using synthetic template baselines, and reads within Hamming distance 2 were collapsed, with unmergeable singletons discarded. By aligning reads against IMGT, V, D and J genes, CDR3 length, and insertions or deletions at six rearrangement sites were assigned. Clonotype counts were normalized to sorted cell number within each subset before computing true diversity and Gini coefficients with the tcR R package. The overlap coefficient, calculated on TCRB nucleotide sequences, was used to quantify repertoire sharing. Out-of-frame TCRB sequences from naive cells were analyzed as a proxy for the pre-selection repertoire. TCRdb stores this immuneACCESS table with in-frame sequences only. Part of the clones is absent; in the studies checked, under half of the shortfall reflects unresolved V genes, and no reason is known for the rest. That table gives V, J and clone size, and the DNA gave D and trimming. The sample profile shows 350,000 to 450,000 clones; roughly 12% of them were found once. Of the sample, around 0.0099% is held by the ten largest clones.

Points the paper makes about the study in general: A moderate but significant shortening of TCRB CDR3 length was observed in type 1 diabetes patients in all four CD4+ subsets. Because the HLA sub-analyses included only small numbers of individuals, any influence of HLA type on TCRB rearrangement was left unresolved. Because cDNA was sequenced instead of genomic DNA, activated cells with high expression could be over-represented, although the groups did not differ in activation or CD3 levels. Naive, central memory and regulatory TCRB repertoires appeared to be more similar among patients than among healthy donors. Shorter templates might be favored by PCR, yet because patient and control samples were amplified and corrected together, any such skew would affect both groups equally. Patients with type 1 diabetes made fewer insertions and deleted more nucleotides at VDJ recombination sites, implying thymic rearrangement abnormalities.

The chain is encoded by TRBV5-1 joined to TRBJ1-2; the central 8 bases match TRBD1. The origin of this receptor is a woman aged 18-29 years with type 1 diabetes. The sequenced sample consisted of naive CD4+ T cells from blood. According to the study, the label for this sample's cell subset or site signals: true naive CD4+ T cells. The CDR3 loop reads CASSLDRGSGYGYTF. The DNA reads as follows: TGCGCCAGCAGCTTGGACAGGGGGTCGGGCTATGGCTACACCTTC.